This T cell receptor (beta chain) comes out of a study of blood T cell repertoires in COVID-19. For the study at large: Sites across the United States, Italy and Spain contributed samples from acute and convalescent COVID-19. PBMCs, B-cell-depleted T cells, or T cells were the source of the cDNA or gDNA that made up the material.

Authors' processing steps: Reference gene primer amplification in the assay estimated nucleated cell counts. Libraries were prepared by immunoSEQ multiplex PCR; TCRdb keeps only in-frame clonotypes and omits some of them. V and J calls and clone size follow that table, whereas D and trimming were derived from the DNA. The top ten hold more than 4.5% of the sample, which has approximately 200,000 clones, 80% to 90% seen once. The CDR3 extends over 17 amino acids. Germline CDR1 and CDR2: SGDLS and YYNGEE. V gave up 3 bases and J gave up 4 bases, with 21 bases separating them. The chain carries TRBV9 and TRBJ2-3; maybe TRBD1 (6 bases). The TCR comes from a woman aged 60-75 years who had recovered from COVID-19. Sequenced: peripheral blood. CDR3 DNA sequence: TGTGCCAGCAGCGCACAAGACAGGAGAGCCCCCCCAGATACGCAGTATTTT. Residues: CASSAQDRRAPPDTQYF.